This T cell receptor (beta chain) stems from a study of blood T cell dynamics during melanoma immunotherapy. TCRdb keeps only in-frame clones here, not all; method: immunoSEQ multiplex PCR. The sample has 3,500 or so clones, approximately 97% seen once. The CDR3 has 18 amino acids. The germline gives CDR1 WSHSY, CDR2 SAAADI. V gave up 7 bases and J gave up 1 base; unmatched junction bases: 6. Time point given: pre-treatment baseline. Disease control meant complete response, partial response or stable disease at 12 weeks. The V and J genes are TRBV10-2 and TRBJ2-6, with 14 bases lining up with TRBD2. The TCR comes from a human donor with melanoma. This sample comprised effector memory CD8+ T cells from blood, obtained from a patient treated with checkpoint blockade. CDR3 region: CASISGLAGGSGANVLTF. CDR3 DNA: TGCGCCAGCATCTCCGGACTAGCGGGAGGATCTGGGGCCAACGTCCTGACTTTC.